This passage covers 16 T cell receptor beta chains from one sample sequenced in a study of graft-versus-host responses after intestinal transplantation. Clones were read by immunoSEQ multiplex PCR, and TCRdb kept only the in-frame ones, dropping some. The profile shows about 90,000 clones, about 93% of them singletons. Which antigens these TCRs recognize remains unknown. The starting material was unstimulated CD8+ T cells sorted from spleen or lymph node cells, obtained before transplant. Every receptor here comes from a human donor who was the organ donor for an intestinal transplant.

This clone was recorded only once. The rearrangement links TRBV19 to TRBJ1-3, with a possible D match to TRBD1 (5 bases). The germline V and J ends were trimmed by 4 bases and 0 bases, with 7 bases remaining between them. The CDR3 is 14 amino acids. In germline, CDR1 is LNHDA, CDR2 SQIVND (reference sequence). CDR3 nucleotide sequence: TGTGCCAGTAGTAAGACAGTCTCTGGAAACACCATATATTTT. Protein sequence: CASSKTVSGNTIYF.

The chain uses TRBV11-2 and TRBJ2-7; a possible D gene is TRBD2 (7 bases). V dropped 3 bases and J dropped 4 bases, with 19 bases sitting between them. This CDR3 spans 16 amino acids. The germline gives CDR1 SGHAT, CDR2 FQNNGV. The CDR3 DNA follows: TGTGCCAGCAGCTTTCCTAAGGGGGAGGGCCTTTACGAGCAGTACTTC. It codes for CASSFPKGEGLYEQYF.

The rearrangement links TRBV19 to TRBJ2-7; 11 bases are a match to TRBD1. J gave up 5 bases and V 5 bases, and 8 bases lay outside the gene matches. The germline CDR1 and CDR2 sequences are LNHDA and SQIVND (reference sequence). The CDR3 spans 15 residues. CDR3 in DNA: TGTGCCAGTAGTTCCACCGGGACAGGGGGGGACGAGCAGTACTTC. This encodes CASSSTGTGGDEQYF.

This clone was seen a single time. The rearrangement links TRBV5-1 to TRBJ2-5; D possibly corresponds to TRBD1 (5 bases). Germline-derived CDR1 and CDR2 are SGHRS and YFSETQ. V shed 1 base and J shed 5 bases, with 18 bases lying between them. CDR3 length: 16 amino acids. CDR3 DNA sequence: TGCGCCAGCAGCTTGAGGTTTTCAGGGATGGTCGAGACCCAGTACTTC. Translation gives CASSLRFSGMVETQYF. Filled out from reference TRBV5-1 and TRBJ2-5, the complete variable domain reads KAGVTQTPRYLIKTRGQQVTLSCSPISGHRSVSWYQQTPGQGLQFLFEYFSETQRNKGNFPGRFSGRQFSNSRSEMNVSTLELGDSALYLCASSLRFSGMVETQYFGPGTRLLVL.

The chain employs TRBV9 and TRBJ1-1, with a possible D match to TRBD1 (6 bases). CDR3 size: 15 residues. Germline V gives CDR1 SGDLS, CDR2 YYNGEE. V was pared by 4 bases and J by 4 bases, with 17 bases between. CDR3 in DNA: TGTGCCAGCAGCCCTGGAGGGGGGGACGGCACTGAAGCTTTCTTT. It yields the protein CASSPGGGDGTEAFF.

The chain joins TRBV11-2 to TRBJ1-2; D gene uncertain. V was shortened by 3 bases and J by 7 bases, with 12 bases between the two germline ends. This CDR3 comprises 13 residues. The germline CDR1 and CDR2 sequences are SGHAT and FQNNGV. CDR3 in DNA: TGTGCCAGCAGCTTTTCCCCCGAGGGTGGCTACACCTTC. It is translated as CASSFSPEGGYTF. The whole variable domain, remainder taken from reference TRBV11-2 and TRBJ1-2, is EAGVAQSPRYKIIEKRQSVAFWCNPISGHATLYWYQQILGQGPKLLIQFQNNGVVDDSQLPKDRFSAERLKGVDSTLKIQPAKLEDSAVYLCASSFSPEGGYTFGSGTRLTVV.

The rearrangement links TRBV6-6 to TRBJ1-1; D remains ambiguous. Deletions cut 2 bases from V and 4 bases from J, with 14 bases between. Germline V gene data show CDR1 as MNHNY and CDR2 as SVGAGI (reference sequence). This CDR3 comprises 15 residues. Written as DNA, the CDR3 is TGTGCCAGCAGTTACAGGTCCTGGGCTACCACTGAAGCTTTCTTT. Translating gives CASSYRSWATTEAFF.

The V gene is TRBV6-1, the J gene TRBJ2-4; possibly TRBD2 for D (6 bases). This CDR3 has 12 residues. Germline-derived CDR1 and CDR2 are MNHNS and SASEGT. V lost 4 bases and J lost 7, with 8 bases in between. The CDR3 nucleotides read TGTGCCAGCAGTGCCGGAGGGAACATTCAGTACTTC. It encodes CASSAGGNIQYF.

This clone was counted a few times. V usage is TRBV4-1 and J usage is TRBJ1-5; 8 nucleotides line up with TRBD1. Germline trimming cut 2 bases from V and 8 bases from J; bases unmatched to any gene: 8. The CDR3 runs 15 residues. CDR1 MGHRA and CDR2 YSYEKL come from the germline V gene. The CDR3 is CASSQLWTGLEPQHF. DNA of the CDR3: TGCGCCAGCAGCCAACTATGGACAGGGCTTGAGCCCCAGCATTTT.

This chain connects TRBV29-1 to TRBJ2-1; D is unresolved. The ends were cut back, 1 base at V and 3 bases at J, with 4 bases in the middle. Germline V gene sequence: CDR1 SQVTM, CDR2 ANQGSEA. CDR3 size: 12 residues. CDR3 nucleotide sequence: TGCAGCGTTGAAGGCGTCTACAATGAGCAGTTCTTC. This sequence encodes CSVEGVYNEQFF.

This clone was counted a single time. CDR3 in DNA: TGTGCCAGCTCACCATCCAGGACAGGGGTTCGGAGTGAGCAGTTCTTC. It yields the protein CASSPSRTGVRSEQFF. The chain is built from TRBV18 and TRBJ2-1; 9 bases line up with TRBD1. The germline V gene encodes CDR1 KGHSH and CDR2 LQKENI. The CDR3 is made up of 16 amino acids. V was clipped by 2 bases and J by 9 bases; unmatched bases: 11.

This clone was counted once. This chain connects TRBV7-9 to TRBJ2-5; D ambiguous. Trimming pared 1 base from V and 0 bases from J, leaving 9 bases between. Germline CDR1 SEHNR, CDR2 FQNEAQ (reference sequence). The CDR3 is made up of 15 amino acids. The CDR3 reads CASSLVTAYQETQYF. The CDR3 coding sequence is TGTGCCAGCAGCTTAGTAACTGCCTACCAAGAGACCCAGTACTTC.

The chain combines TRBV2 with TRBJ1-1; weak D call: TRBD1 (6 bases). The CDR3 runs 15 residues. The germline V gene has CDR1 SNHLY and CDR2 FYNNEI. V was clipped by 6 bases and J by 0 bases, with 14 bases between them. The CDR3 sequence: CASSHLTGLNTEAFF. CDR3 coding DNA: TGTGCCAGCAGCCATCTGACAGGCTTGAACACTGAAGCTTTCTTT.

The chain combines TRBV2 with TRBJ2-3, with 12 bases identical to TRBD2. The CDR3 contains 16 residues. Per the germline V gene, CDR1 is SNHLY and CDR2 is FYNNEI. V lost 3 bases to trimming and J lost 2 bases; unmatched junction nucleotides: 3. The DNA of the CDR3 is TGTGCCAGCAGTGATGGGACTAGCGGGTTCACAGATACGCAGTATTTT. Residues: CASSDGTSGFTDTQYF.

The chain joins TRBV27 to TRBJ2-7; a weak D match, TRBD2 (5 bases). Germline V gene sequence: CDR1 MNHEY, CDR2 SMNVEV (reference sequence). The CDR3 is 17 amino acids. V dropped 5 bases and J dropped 3 bases, with 23 bases sitting between them. In DNA form, the CDR3 reads TGTGCCAGCAGTCCACTGGGGAGCCGGACCCCCGGCTACGAGCAGTACTTC. Its translation is CASSPLGSRTPGYEQYF.

V is TRBV7-9 and J is TRBJ2-3; 10 bases align to TRBD2. The germline V gene has CDR1 SEHNR and CDR2 FQNEAQ (reference sequence). The trim removed 5 bases at V and 4 bases at J, leaving 9 bases unmatched. The length of the CDR3 is 16 residues. This CDR3 reads CASSPPGLAPPDTQYF. CDR3 bases: TGTGCCAGCAGCCCACCGGGACTAGCGCCCCCAGATACGCAGTATTTT.